This TCR beta chain was sequenced during a study of shared clonotypes between healthy human individuals. Background on the study: Donors consisted of two women and a few men between 18 and 49.

Naive-designated CD8 cells lacked CD45RO, were positively enriched for CCR7, and omitted terminally differentiated effector memory CD45RA+ cells. Assay used: immunoSEQ multiplex PCR; TCRdb lists only in-frame clones, some missing. The table includes fewer than 800,000 clones, about 92% detected once. The V end was cut by 3 bases, the J end by 0 bases, with 9 bases between. This CDR3 is built from 15 residues. Germline assignment: CDR1 SGDLS and CDR2 YYNGEE. This receptor was obtained from a man younger than 40 in good health. The sequenced sample consisted of naive CD8+ T cells sorted from blood. The gene calls are TRBV9 and TRBJ1-4; D remains ambiguous. The CDR3 protein is CASSGPQTTNEKLFF. The CDR3 DNA is TGTGCCAGCAGCGGCCCGCAGACAACTAATGAAAAACTGTTTTTT.